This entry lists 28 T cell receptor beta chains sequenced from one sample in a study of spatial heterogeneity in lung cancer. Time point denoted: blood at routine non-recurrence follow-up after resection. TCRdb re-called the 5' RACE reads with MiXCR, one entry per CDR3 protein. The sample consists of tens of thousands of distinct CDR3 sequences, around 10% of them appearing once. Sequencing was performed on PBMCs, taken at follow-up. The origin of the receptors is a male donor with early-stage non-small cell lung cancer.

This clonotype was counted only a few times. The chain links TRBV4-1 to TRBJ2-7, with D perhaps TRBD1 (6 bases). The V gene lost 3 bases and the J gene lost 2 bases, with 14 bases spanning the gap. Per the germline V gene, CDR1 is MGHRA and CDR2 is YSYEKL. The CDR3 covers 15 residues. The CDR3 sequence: CASSQQDSPTYEQYF. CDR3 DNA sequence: TGCGCCAGCAGCCAGCAGGACAGCCCGACCTACGAGCAGTACTTC.

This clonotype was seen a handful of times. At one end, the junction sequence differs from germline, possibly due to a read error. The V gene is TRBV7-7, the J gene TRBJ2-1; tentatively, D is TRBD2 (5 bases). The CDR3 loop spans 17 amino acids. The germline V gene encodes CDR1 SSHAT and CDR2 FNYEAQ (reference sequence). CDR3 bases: TGTGCTAGCAGCCCCGCTCCGGGGAGTGGGTTTAACAATGAGCAGTTCTTC. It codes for CASSPAPGSGFNNEQFF.

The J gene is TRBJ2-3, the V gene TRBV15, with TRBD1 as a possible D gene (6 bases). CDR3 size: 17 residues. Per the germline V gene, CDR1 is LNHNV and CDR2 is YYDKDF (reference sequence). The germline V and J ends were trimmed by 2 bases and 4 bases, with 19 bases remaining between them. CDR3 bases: TGTGCCACCAGCAGACCGCAGGGGCAGGGTTGGTCAGATACGCAGTATTTT. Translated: CATSRPQGQGWSDTQYF.

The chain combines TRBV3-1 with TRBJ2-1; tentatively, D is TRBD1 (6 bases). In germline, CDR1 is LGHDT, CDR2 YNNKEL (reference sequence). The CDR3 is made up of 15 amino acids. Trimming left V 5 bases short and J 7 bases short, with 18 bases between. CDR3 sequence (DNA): TGTGCCAGCAGCTTTGATTCGACAGGATGGAATGAGCAGTTCTTC. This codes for CASSFDSTGWNEQFF.

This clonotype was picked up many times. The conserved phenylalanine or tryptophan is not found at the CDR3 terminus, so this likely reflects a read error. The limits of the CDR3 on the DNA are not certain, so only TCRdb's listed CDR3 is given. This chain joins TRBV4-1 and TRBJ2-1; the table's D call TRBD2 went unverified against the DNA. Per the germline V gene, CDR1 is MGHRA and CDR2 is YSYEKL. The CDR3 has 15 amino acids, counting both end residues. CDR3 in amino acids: CASSQDGLGAGGRFV.

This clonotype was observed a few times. CDR3 residues: CASTDRFRSGANVLTF. The CDR3 bases are TGTGCCAGCACCGACCGATTCCGCTCTGGGGCCAACGTCCTGACTTTC. The chain is built from TRBV7-8 and TRBJ2-6; no definite D call. With 7 bases removed from V and 0 bases from J, the gap between germline ends came to 13 bases. This CDR3 has 16 residues. Germline V gene data show CDR1 as SGHVS and CDR2 as FQNEAQ.

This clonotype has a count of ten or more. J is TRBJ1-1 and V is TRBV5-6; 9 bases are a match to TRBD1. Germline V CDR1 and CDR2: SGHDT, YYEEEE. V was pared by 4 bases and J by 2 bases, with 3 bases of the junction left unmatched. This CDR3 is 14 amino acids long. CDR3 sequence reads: CASSPGQGNTEAFF. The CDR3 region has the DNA TGTGCCAGCAGCCCGGGACAGGGTAACACTGAAGCTTTCTTT.

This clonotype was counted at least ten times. CDR3 nucleotide sequence: TGTGCCAGCAGCTTGGATATAGCCAAAAACATTCAGTACTTC. It translates to CASSLDIAKNIQYF. The chain carries TRBV5-4 and TRBJ2-4; D ambiguous. This CDR3 has 14 residues. V was cut by 0 bases and J by 0 bases, with 4 bases left in between. CDR1 SGHNT and CDR2 YYREEE come from the germline V gene (reference sequence).

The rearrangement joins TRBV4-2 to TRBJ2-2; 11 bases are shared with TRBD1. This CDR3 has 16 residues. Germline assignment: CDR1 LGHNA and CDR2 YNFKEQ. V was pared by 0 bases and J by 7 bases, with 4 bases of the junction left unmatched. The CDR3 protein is CASSQDRTGGNGELFF. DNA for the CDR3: TGTGCCAGCAGCCAAGATCGGACAGGGGGCAACGGGGAGCTGTTTTTT.

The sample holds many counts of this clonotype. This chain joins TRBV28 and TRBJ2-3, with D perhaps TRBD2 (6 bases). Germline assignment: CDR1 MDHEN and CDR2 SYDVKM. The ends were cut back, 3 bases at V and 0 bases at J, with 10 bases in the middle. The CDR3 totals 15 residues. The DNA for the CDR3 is TGTGCCAGCAGTTTTGCGGGGCGGAGCACAGATACGCAGTATTTT. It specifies CASSFAGRSTDTQYF.

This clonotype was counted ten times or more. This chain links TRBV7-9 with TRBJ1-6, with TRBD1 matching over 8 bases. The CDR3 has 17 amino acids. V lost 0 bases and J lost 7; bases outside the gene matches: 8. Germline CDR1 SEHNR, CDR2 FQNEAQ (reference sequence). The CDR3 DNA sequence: TGTGCCAGCAGCTTAGCGCCGCCCGGGACAGGAAATTCACCCCTCCACTTT. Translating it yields CASSLAPPGTGNSPLHF.

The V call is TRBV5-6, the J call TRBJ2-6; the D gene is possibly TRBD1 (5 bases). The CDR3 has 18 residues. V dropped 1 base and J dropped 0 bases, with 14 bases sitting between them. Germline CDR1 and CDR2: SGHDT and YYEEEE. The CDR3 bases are TGTGCCAGCAGCTTGCTCCGCGACAGACACTCTGGGGCCAACGTCCTGACTTTC. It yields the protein CASSLLRDRHSGANVLTF. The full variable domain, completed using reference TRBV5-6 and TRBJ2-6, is DAGVTQSPTHLIKTRGQQVTLRCSPKSGHDTVSWYQQALGQGPQFIFQYYEEEERQRGNFPDRFSGHQFPNYSSELNVNALLLGDSALYLCASSLLRDRHSGANVLTFGAGSRLTVL.

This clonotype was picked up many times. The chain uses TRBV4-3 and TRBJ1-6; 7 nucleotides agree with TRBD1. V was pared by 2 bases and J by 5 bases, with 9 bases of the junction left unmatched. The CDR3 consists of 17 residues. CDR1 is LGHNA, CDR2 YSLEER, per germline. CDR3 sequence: CASSQSTPGQHNSPLHF. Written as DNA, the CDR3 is TGCGCCAGCAGCCAATCCACCCCGGGACAGCATAATTCACCCCTCCACTTT.

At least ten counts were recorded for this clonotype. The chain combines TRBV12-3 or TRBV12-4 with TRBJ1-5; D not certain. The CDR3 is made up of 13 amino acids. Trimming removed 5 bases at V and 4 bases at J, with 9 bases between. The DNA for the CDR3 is TGTGCCAGCAGTATTGAGATTAATCAGCCCCAGCATTTT. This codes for CASSIEINQPQHF.

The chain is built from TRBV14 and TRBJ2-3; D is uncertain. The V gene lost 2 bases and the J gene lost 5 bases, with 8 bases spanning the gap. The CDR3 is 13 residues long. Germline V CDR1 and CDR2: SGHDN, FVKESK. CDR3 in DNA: TGTGCCAGCAGCCAATACCGCTTAGATACGCAGTATTTT. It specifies CASSQYRLDTQYF.

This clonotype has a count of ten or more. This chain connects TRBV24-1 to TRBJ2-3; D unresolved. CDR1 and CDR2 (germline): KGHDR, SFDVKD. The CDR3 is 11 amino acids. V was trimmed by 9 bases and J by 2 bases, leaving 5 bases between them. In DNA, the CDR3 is TGTGCCACCGGATACACAGATACGCAGTATTTT. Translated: CATGYTDTQYF.

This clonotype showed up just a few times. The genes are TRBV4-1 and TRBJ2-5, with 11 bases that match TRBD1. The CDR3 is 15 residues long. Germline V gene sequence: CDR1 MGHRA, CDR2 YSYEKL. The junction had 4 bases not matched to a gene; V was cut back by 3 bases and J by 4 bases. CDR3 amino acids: CASSQRTGGLETQYF. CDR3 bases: TGCGCCAGCAGCCAGAGGACAGGGGGCCTAGAGACCCAGTACTTC.

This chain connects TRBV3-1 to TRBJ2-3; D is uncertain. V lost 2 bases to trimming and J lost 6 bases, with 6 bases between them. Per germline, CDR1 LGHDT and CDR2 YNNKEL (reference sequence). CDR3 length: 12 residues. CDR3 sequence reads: CASSQLKDTQYF. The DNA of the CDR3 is TGTGCCAGCAGCCAACTAAAGGATACGCAGTATTTT.

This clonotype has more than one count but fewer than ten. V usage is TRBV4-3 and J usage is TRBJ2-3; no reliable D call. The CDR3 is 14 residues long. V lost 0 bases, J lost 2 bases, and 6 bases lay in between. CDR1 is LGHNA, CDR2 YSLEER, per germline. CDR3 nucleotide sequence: TGCGCCAGCAGCCAAGAAGTCATCACAGATACGCAGTATTTT. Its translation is CASSQEVITDTQYF.

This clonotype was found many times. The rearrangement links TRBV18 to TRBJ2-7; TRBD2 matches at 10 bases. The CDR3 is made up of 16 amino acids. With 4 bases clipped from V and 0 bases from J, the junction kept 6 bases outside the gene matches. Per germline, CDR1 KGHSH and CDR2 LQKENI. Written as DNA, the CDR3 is TGTGCCAGCTCACGATTTAGCGGGGGGCCCTCCTACGAGCAGTACTTC. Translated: CASSRFSGGPSYEQYF.

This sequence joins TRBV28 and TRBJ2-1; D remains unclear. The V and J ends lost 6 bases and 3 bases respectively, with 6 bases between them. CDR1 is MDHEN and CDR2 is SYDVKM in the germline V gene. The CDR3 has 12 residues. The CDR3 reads CASREGYNEQFF. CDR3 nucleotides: TGTGCCAGCAGGGAAGGCTACAATGAGCAGTTCTTC.

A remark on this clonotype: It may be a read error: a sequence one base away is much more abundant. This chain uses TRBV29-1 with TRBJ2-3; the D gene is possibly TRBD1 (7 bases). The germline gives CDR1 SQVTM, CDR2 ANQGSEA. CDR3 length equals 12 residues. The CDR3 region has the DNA TGCAGCGTGGTGGAGGGGGCGGATATGCAGTATTTT. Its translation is CSVVEGADMQYF.

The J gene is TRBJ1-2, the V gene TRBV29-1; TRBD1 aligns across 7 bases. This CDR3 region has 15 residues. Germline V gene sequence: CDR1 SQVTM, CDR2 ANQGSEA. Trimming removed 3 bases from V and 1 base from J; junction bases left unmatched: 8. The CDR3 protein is CSVDEGQRSNYGYTF. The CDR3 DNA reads TGCAGCGTTGACGAGGGACAGCGCAGTAACTATGGCTACACCTTC.

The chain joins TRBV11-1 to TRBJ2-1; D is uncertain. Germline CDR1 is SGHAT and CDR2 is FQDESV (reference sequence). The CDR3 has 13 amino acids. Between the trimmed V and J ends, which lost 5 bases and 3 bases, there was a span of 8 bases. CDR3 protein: CASSGVLYNEQFF. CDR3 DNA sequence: TGTGCCAGCAGCGGGGTCCTCTACAATGAGCAGTTCTTC.

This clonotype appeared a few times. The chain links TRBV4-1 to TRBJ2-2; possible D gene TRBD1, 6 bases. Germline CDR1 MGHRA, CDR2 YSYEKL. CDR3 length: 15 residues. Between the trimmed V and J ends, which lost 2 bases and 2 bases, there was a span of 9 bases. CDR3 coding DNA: TGCGCCAGCAGCCAATTGGACAGAAACACCGGGGAGCTGTTTTTT. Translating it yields CASSQLDRNTGELFF.

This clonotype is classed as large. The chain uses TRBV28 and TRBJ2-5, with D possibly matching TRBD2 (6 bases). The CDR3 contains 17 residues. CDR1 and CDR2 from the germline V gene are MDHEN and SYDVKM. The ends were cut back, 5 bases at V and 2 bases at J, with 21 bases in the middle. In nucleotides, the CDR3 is TGTGCCAGCAGTGAATTAGAAAATACTAGCCCTCAAGAGACCCAGTACTTC. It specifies CASSELENTSPQETQYF.

CDR3: CASSHLQGQETQYF. The DNA for the CDR3 is TGTGCCAGCAGCCATCTTCAGGGTCAAGAGACCCAGTACTTC. The gene calls are TRBV3-1 and TRBJ2-5, with D perhaps matching TRBD1 (5 bases). Trimming took 3 bases from V and 2 from J, leaving 10 bases between them. This CDR3 is 14 amino acids long. The V gene's germline CDR1 is LGHDT and CDR2 YNNKEL (reference sequence).

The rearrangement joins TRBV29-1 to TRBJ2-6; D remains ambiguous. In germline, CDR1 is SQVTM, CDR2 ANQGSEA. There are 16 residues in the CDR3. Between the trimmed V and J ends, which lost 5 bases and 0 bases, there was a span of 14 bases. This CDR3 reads CSVQTDTNSGANVLTF. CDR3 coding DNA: TGCAGCGTTCAAACCGACACAAACTCTGGGGCCAACGTCCTGACTTTC.